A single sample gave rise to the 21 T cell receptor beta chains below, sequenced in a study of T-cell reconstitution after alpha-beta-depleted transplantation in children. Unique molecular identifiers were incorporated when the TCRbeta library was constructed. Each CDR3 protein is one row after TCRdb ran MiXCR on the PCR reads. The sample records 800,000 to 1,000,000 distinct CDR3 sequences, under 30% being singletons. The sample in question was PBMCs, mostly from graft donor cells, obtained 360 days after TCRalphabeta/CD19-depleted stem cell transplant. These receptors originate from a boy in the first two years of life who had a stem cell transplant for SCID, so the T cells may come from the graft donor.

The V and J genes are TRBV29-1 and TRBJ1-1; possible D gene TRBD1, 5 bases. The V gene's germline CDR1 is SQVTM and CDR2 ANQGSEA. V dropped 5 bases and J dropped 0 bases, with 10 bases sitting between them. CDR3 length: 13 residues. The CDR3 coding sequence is TGCAGCGTTAGGGACCGATTGAACACTGAAGCTTTCTTT. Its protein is CSVRDRLNTEAFF.

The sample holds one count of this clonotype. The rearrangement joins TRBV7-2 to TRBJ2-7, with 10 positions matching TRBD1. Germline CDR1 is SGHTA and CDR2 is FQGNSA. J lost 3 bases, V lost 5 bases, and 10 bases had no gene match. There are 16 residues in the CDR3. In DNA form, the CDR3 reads TGTGCCAGCAGCCCCCAGACAGGGGGCGGCTACTACGAGCAGTACTTC. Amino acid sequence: CASSPQTGGGYYEQYF. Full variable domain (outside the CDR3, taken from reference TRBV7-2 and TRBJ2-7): GAGVSQSPSNKVTEKGKDVELRCDPISGHTALYWYRQSLGQGLEFLIYFQGNSAPDKSGLPSDRFSAERTGGSVSTLTIQRTQQEDSAVYLCASSPQTGGGYYEQYFGPGTRLTVT.

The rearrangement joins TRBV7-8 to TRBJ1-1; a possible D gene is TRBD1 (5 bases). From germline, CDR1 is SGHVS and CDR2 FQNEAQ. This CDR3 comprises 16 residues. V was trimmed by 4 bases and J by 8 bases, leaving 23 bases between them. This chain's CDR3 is CASSWGWGGMALEAFF. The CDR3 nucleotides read TGTGCCAGCAGCTGGGGGTGGGGGGGAATGGCCCTGGAAGCTTTCTTT. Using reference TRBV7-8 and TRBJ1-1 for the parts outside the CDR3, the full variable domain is GAGVSQSPRYKVAKRGQDVALRCDPISGHVSLFWYQQALGQGPEFLTYFQNEAQLDKSGLPSDRFFAERPEGSVSTLKIQRTQQEDSAVYLCASSWGWGGMALEAFFGQGTRLTVV.

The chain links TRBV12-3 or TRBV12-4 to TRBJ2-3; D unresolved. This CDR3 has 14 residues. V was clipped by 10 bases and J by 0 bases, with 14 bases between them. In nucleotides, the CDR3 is TGTGCCACCACCCGGCGCCTGAGCACAGATACGCAGTATTTT. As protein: CATTRRLSTDTQYF.

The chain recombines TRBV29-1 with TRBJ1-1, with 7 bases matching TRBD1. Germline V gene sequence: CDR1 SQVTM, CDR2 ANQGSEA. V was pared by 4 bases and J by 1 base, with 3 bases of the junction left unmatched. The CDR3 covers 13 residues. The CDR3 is CSVGRTGNTEAFF. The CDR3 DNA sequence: TGCAGCGTTGGCCGGACAGGGAACACTGAAGCTTTCTTT.

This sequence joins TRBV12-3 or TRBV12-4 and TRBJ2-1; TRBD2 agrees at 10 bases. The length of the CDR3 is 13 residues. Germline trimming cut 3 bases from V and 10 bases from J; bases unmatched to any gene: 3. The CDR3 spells CASSFLAGEEQFF. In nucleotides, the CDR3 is TGTGCCAGCAGTTTCCTAGCGGGGGAAGAGCAGTTCTTC.

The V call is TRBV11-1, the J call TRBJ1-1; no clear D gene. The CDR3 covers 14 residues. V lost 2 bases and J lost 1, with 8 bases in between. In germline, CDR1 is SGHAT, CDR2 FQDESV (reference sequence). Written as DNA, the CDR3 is TGTGCCAGCAGCTTAAACCCTAAGAACACTGAAGCTTTCTTT. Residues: CASSLNPKNTEAFF.

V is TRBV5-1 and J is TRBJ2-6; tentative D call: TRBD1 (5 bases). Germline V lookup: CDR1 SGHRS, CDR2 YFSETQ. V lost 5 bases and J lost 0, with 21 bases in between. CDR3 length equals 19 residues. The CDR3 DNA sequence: TGCGCCAGCAGTCCGAAAGGGGCTACCGGCTTCTCTGGGGCCAACGTCCTGACTTTC. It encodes CASSPKGATGFSGANVLTF.

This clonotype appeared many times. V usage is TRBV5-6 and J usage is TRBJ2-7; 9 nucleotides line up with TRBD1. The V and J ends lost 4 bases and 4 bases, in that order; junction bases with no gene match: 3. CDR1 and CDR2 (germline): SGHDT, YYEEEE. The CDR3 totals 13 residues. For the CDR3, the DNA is TGTGCCAGCAGCGGTGACAGGGGGTACGAGCAGTACTTC. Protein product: CASSGDRGYEQYF.

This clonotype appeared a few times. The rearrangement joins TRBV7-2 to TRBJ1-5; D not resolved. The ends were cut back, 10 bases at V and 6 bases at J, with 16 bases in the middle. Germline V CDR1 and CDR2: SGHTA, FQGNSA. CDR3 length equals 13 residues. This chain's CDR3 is CATADGPIQPQHF. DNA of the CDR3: TGTGCCACCGCCGACGGCCCCATTCAGCCCCAGCATTTT.

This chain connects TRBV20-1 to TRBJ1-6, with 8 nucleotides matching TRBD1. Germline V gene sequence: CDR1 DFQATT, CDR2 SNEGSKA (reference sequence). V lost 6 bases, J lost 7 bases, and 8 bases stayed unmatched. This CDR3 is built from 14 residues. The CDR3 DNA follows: TGCAGTGCCCCGGACAGGGTGGGCAATTCACCCCTCCACTTT. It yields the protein CSAPDRVGNSPLHF.

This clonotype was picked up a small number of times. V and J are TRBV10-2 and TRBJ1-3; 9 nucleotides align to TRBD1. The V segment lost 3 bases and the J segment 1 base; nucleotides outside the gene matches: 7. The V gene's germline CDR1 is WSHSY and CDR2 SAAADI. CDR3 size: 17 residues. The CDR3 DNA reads TGCGCCAGCAGTGACCCTCCCGGGACAGGGTCTGGAAACACCATATATTTT. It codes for CASSDPPGTGSGNTIYF.

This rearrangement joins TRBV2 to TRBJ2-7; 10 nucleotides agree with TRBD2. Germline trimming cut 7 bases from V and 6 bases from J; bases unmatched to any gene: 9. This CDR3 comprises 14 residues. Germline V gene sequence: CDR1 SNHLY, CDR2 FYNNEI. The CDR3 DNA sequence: TGTGCCAGCACGGTGGTAGCGGGGGGTTTCGAGCAGTACTTC. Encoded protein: CASTVVAGGFEQYF.

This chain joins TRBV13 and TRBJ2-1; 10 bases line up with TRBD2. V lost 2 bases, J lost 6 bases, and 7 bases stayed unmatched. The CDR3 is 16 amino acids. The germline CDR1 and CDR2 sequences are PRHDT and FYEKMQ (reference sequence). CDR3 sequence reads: CASSLHGLADRNEQFF. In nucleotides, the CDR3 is TGTGCCAGCAGCTTACATGGACTAGCGGACCGCAATGAGCAGTTCTTC.

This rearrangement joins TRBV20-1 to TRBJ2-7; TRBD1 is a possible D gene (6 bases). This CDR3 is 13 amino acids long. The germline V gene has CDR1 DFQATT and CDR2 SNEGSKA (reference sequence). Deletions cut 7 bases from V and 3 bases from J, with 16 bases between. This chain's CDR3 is CSGQTGAGYEQYF. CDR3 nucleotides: TGCAGTGGACAGACAGGTGCGGGCTACGAGCAGTACTTC.

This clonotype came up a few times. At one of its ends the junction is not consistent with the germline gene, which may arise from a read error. The chain's CDR3 is CASSRRGSLNF. The CDR3, as DNA: TGTGCCAGCAGCCGTCGGGGCAGCCTCAACTTC. The chain is built from TRBV12-3 or TRBV12-4 and TRBJ2-4, with D tentatively TRBD1 or TRBD2 (5 bases each). This CDR3 comprises 11 residues.

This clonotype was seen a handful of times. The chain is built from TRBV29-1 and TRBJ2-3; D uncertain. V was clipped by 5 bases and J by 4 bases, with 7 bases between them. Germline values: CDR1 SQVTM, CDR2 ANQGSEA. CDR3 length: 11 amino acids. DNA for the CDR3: TGCAGCGTTCGGGCCTCAGATACGCAGTATTTT. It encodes CSVRASDTQYF.

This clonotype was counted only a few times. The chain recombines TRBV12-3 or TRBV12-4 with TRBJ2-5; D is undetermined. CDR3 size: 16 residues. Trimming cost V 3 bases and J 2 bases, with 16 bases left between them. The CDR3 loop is CASSFLVSASQETQYF. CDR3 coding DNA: TGTGCCAGCAGTTTTTTAGTTTCGGCCTCGCAAGAGACCCAGTACTTC.

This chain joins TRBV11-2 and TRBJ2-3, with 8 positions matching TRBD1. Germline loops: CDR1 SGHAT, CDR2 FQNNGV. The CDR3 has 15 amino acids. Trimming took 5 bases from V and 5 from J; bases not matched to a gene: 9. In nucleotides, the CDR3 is TGTGCCAGCAGCCGGCCTCAGGGGGCAAAAGATACGCAGTATTTT. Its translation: CASSRPQGAKDTQYF.

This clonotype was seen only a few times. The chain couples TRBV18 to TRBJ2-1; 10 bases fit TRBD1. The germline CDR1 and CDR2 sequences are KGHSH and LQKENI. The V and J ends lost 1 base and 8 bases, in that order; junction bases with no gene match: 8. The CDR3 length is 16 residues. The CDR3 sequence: CASSPLGQGSGDEQFF. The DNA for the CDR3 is TGTGCCAGCTCACCACTGGGACAGGGGTCGGGGGATGAGCAGTTCTTC.

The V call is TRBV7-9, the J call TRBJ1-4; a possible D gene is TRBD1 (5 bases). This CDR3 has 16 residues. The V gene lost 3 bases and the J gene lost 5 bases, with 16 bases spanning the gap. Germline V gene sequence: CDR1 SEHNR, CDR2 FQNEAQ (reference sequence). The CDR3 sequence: CASSFSGRTKNEKLFF. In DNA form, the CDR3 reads TGTGCCAGCAGCTTTTCGGGGCGAACCAAGAATGAAAAACTGTTTTTT.